This TCR beta chain emerged from a study of siplizumab effects on memory and regulatory T cells. Study-wide points: Mappable CD4+ clones that were alloreactive averaged approximately 70% Treg-derived with siplizumab versus approximately 30% in controls. Naive versus memory phenotype went unassigned for roughly 80-96% of proliferating CD4+ or CD8+ clones. Significant reduction of alloreactive sequences traceable to unstimulated CD4+ memory cells was observed with siplizumab.

The mixed lymphocyte reaction cells were cocultured at 37°C for more than 5 days. The assay looked at 95,000 to 100,000 TCR templates in each sample. The repertoire was sequenced with immunoSEQ multiplex PCR; TCRdb's copy has only in-frame clones and lacks some. The data hold 13,000 to 15,000 clones, with about 47% observed a single time. After removal of 6 bases from V and 0 bases from J, the junction contained 3 bases not matched to a gene. There are 14 residues in the CDR3. Germline CDR1 reads SQVTM; CDR2 reads ANQGSEA. Notes on this clone: What it binds is not known.

The sequence derives from a human donor in good health; the cells came from an allogeneic mixed lymphocyte reaction. This rearrangement joins TRBV29-1 to TRBJ2-2; TRBD2 matches 8 bases. The sequenced material came from CFSE-low (dividing) CD4+ T cells sorted from an allogeneic mixed lymphocyte reaction. CDR3 loop: CSVGGGSNTGELFF. CDR3 bases: TGCAGCGTAGGCGGGGGGTCGAACACCGGGGAGCTGTTTTTT.